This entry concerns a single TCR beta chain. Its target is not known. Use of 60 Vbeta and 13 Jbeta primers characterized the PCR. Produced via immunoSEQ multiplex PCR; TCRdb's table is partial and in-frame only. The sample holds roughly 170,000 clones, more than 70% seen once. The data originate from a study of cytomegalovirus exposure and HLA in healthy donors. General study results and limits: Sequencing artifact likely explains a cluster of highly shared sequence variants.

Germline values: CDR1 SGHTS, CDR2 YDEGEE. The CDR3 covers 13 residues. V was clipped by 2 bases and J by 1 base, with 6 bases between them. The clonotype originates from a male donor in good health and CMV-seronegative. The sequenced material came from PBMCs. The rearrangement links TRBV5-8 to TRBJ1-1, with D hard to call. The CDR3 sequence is CASSFSQNTEAFF. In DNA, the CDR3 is TGTGCCAGCAGCTTTTCACAGAACACTGAAGCTTTCTTT.